This T cell receptor (beta chain) was sequenced in a study of blood T cells in healthy people across ages (dated by TCRdb to between 2015 and 2016). With regard to the full study: Template switching captured roughly one uniquely barcoded TCR beta cDNA molecule per two T cells in model experiments. Two additional independent replicas of 1 million unique cDNA reads from the same blood draw were analyzed for two donors (one aged 18 to 30 and one aged 80 or older). Four age groups were formed from the donors: young (average around 15 years), middle-aged (approximately 40), aged (around 68) and long-lived (approximately 80). The study measured age-related changes in TCR beta repertoire diversity using deep sequencing normalized with unique cDNA molecular identifiers. To avoid experimental bias, donors of different ages were randomly spread across the sequencing lanes.

This clonotype has more than one count but fewer than ten. The clone's antigen remains unknown. Nothing much larger sits one base from this clone, and base qualities are not available. Donors were under 40 systemically healthy Caucasian individuals from Russia aged roughly 6 to 90 years. Each donor gave 8 to 10 milliliters of peripheral blood, collected into EDTA-treated Vacutainer tubes. Ficoll-Paque density-gradient centrifugation was used to isolate PBMCs, with at least 6.5 million per sample. Trizol reagent was used to extract total RNA from PBMCs, with at least 6 micrograms per sample. For every donor, flow cytometry on a PBMC aliquot measured the percentage of naive CD45RAhigh/CD27high T cells. From the cysteine through the phenylalanine, the CDR3 covers 15 amino acids. The sequence is cut down to CDR3 DNA, 45 bases in frame from base 1. From a lookup of the germline V gene, CDR1 and CDR2 are SGHRS and YFSETQ. Germline trimming amounts to 0 bases on V and 4 bases on J, with 6 as the count of junction bases outside the gene matches.

Overall results and qualifications from the work: Estimates of total diversity based on one million sequenced T cells were considered lower bounds and underestimates. Because donor CMV infection status was unknown, age-related changes in expanded clonotypes were potentially confounded. Compared with the aged group, the long-lived group had more naive CD4+ T cells, fewer expanded clones and increased TCR diversity, a pattern suggesting age selection. Observed TCR beta diversity per million T cells fell roughly linearly with age, and a significant reduction was already apparent by age around 36. There was a strong correlation between observed TCR beta diversity and the percentage of naive T cells measured by flow cytometry. Because profiling used bulk unsorted PBMCs, naive and antigen-experienced compartments could not be compared conclusively.

The library was prepared using 5' RACE. TCRdb shows the sequencer as Illumina HiSeq 2500. A second PCR of roughly 7 to 11 cycles was performed with a sample-barcoded 5' primer and a J-beta primer mix. Each TCR beta cDNA molecule received a unique molecular identifier from a template-switch 5' adaptor carrying 12 random nucleotides. At least 3 million CDR3-containing paired-end reads were obtained from each sample. The Mint cDNA synthesis kit, primed by a TRBC-specific oligonucleotide, was used to synthesize first-strand cDNA from all RNA. After uracil-DNA glycosylase treatment, a first 18-cycle PCR used universal primers M1SS and BC2_uni_R on all cDNA. The study's own analysis went as follows. For normalization, 1 million high-quality reads were randomly selected from each sample, with every read carrying a distinct molecular identifier. Reads sharing molecular identifiers were discarded rather than binned into consensus sequences. MiTCR, run with a Q25 quality threshold and the strictest error-elimination algorithm, handled CDR3 identification, clonotype clustering and error correction. A nonparametric unseen species model with Euler transformation was used to estimate a lower bound on total TCR beta diversity. TCRdb redid the processing of the public reads, applying fastp at Q25 and MiXCR, and retained in-frame beta chains. Each CDR3 protein appears once, grouped with its most common genes and DNA. The V and J calls, along with clone size, are taken from TCRdb and not from the paper's own processing. Present in this sample are around 1.5 million distinct CDR3 sequences, 42% of which were seen just once. The ten largest clonotypes hold 7.9% of the sample.

The TCR originated in a woman between 18 and 30 years old in good health. Sequenced input: blood. In this chain, TRBV5-1 is recombined with TRBJ1-2; 7 of the junction bases match TRBD1. The CDR3 protein sequence reads: CASSLGSGTVYGYTF. Here is the DNA: TGCGCCAGCAGCTTGGGTTCAGGGACAGTCTATGGCTACACCTTC.